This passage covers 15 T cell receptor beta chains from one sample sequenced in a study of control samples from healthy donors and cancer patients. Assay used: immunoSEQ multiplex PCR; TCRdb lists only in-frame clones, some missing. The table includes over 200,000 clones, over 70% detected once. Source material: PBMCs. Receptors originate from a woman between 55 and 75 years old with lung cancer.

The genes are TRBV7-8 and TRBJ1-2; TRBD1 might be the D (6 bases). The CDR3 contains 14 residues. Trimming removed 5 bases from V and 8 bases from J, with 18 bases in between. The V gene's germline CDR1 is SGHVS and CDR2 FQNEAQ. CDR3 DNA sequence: TGTGCCAGCAGCGGGAGCGGGGGCTGGGGGGGCTACACCTTC. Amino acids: CASSGSGGWGGYTF.

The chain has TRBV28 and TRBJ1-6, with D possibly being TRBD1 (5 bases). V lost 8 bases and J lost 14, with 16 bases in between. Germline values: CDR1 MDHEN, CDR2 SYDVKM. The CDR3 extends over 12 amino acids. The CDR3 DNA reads TGTGCCAGCCGGGATTTCGGACATGCCCTCCACTTT. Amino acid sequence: CASRDFGHALHF.

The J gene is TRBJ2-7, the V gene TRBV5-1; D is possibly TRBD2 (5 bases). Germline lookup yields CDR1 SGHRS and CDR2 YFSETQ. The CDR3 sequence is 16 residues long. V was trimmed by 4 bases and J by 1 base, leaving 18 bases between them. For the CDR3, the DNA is TGCGCCAGCAGCCAGGCTCCGACGGAGGTTTCCTACGAGCAGTACTTC. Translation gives CASSQAPTEVSYEQYF.

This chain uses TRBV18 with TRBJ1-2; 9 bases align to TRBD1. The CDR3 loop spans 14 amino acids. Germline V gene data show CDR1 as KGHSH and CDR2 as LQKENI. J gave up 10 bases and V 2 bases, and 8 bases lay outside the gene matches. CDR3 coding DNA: TGTGCCAGCTCACCAACGACAGGGGGAGAACACTACACCTTC. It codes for CASSPTTGGEHYTF.

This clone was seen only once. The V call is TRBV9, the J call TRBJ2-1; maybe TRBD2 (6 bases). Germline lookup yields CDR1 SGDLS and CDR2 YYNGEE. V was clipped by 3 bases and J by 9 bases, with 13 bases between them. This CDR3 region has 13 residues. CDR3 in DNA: TGTGCCAGCAGCGGCGGGACCTTCAGTGAGCAGTTCTTC. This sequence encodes CASSGGTFSEQFF.

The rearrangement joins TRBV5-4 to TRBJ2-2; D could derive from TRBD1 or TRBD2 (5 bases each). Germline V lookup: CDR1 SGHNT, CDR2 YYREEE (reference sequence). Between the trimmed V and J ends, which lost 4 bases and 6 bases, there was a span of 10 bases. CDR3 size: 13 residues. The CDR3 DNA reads TGTGCCAGCAGCCCCAGGGAGCCCGGGGAGCTGTTTTTT. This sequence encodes CASSPREPGELFF.

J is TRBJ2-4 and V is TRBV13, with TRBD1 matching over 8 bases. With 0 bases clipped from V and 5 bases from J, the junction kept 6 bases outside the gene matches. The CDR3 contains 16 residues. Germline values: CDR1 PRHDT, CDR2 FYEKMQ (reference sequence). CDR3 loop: CASSLGLGTGQNIQYF. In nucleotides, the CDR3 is TGTGCCAGCAGCTTAGGCCTTGGGACAGGTCAAAACATTCAGTACTTC.

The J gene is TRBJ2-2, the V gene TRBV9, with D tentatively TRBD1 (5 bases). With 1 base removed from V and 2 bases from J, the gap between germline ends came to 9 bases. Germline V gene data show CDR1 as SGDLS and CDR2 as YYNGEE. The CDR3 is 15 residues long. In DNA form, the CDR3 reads TGTGCCAGCAGCGTATTCAGGGTTAACACCGGGGAGCTGTTTTTT. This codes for CASSVFRVNTGELFF. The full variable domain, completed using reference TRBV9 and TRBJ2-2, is DSGVTQTPKHLITATGQRVTLRCSPRSGDLSVYWYQQSLDQGLQFLIQYYNGEERAKGNILERFSAQQFPDLHSELNLSSLELGDSALYFCASSVFRVNTGELFFGEGSRLTVL.

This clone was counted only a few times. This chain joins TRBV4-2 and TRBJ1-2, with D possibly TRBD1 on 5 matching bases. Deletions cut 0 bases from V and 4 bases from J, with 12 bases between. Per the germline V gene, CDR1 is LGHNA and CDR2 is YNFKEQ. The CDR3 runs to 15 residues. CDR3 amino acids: CASSQDRRGFYGYTF. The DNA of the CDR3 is TGTGCCAGCAGCCAAGATAGACGGGGGTTCTATGGCTACACCTTC.

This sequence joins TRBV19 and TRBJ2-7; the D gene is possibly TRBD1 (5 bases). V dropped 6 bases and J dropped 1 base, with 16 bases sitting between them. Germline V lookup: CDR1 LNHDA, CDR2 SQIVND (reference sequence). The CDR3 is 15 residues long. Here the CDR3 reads CASSSWGRRSYEQYF. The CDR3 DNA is TGTGCCAGTAGCTCCTGGGGCAGGCGATCCTACGAGCAGTACTTC.

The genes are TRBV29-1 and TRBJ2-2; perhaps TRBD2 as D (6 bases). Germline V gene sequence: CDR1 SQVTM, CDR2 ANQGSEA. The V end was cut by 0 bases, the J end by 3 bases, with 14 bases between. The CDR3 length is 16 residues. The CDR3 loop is CSVEDPGVGYTGELFF. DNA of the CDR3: TGCAGCGTTGAAGATCCGGGGGTAGGGTACACCGGGGAGCTGTTTTTT.

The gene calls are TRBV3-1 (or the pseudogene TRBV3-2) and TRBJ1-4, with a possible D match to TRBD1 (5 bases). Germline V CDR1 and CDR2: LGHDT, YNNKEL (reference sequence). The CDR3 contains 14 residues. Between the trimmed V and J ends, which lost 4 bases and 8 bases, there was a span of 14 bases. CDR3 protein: CASSRGGGLEKLFF. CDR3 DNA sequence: TGTGCCAGCAGCCGCGGCGGGGGTCTGGAAAAACTGTTTTTT.

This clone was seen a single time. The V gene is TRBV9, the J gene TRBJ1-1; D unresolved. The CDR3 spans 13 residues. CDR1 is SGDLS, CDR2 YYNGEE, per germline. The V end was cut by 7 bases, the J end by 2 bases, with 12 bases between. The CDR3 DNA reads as TGTGCCAGCTCCTTTGCTACCAACACTGAAGCTTTCTTT. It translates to CASSFATNTEAFF.

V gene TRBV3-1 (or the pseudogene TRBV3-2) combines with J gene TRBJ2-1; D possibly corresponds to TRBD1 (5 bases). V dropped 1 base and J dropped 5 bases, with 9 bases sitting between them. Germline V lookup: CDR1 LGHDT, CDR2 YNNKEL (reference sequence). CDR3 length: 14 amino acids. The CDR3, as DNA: TGTGCCAGCAGCCAAGGGACACTCGACAATGAGCAGTTCTTC. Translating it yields CASSQGTLDNEQFF.

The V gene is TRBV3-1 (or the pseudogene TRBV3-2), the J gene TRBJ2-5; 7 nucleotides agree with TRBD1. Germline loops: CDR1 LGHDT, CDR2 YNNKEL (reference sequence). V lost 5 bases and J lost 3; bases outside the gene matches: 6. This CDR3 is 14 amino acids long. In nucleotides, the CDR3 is TGTGCCAGCAGCAACATACAGGGGAAAGAGACCCAGTACTTC. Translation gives CASSNIQGKETQYF.